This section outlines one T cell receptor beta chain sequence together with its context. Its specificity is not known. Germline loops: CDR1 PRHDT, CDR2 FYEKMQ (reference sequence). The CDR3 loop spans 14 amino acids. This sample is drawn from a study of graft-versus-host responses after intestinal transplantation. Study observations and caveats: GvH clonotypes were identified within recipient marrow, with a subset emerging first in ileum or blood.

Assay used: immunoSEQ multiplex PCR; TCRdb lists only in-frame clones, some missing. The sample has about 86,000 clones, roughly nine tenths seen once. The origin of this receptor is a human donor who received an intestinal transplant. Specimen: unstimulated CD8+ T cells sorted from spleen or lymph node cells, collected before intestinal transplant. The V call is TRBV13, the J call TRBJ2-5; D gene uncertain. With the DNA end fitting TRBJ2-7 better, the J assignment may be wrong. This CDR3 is CASRVRGAPYEQYF. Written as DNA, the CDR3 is TGTGCCAGCAGGGTACGAGGAGCCCCCTACGAGCAGTACTTC.